This TCR beta chain was documented in a study of T cells in Graves' hyperthyroidism and ophthalmopathy. Study-level information: Once the initial diagnosis was made, peripheral blood was obtained before any treatment.

It was RNA transcripts that yielded the amplified TCR beta CDR3 regions. TCR CDR3 underwent first-round RT-PCR with the HTBI primer set. TCRdb redid the calling of the multiplex PCR reads with MiXCR, one entry per CDR3 protein. The sample has approximately 380,000 distinct CDR3 sequences; approximately 19% are singletons. At least ten counts were recorded for this clonotype. V lost 0 bases and J lost 2, with 11 bases in between. Germline CDR1 is LNHNV and CDR2 is YYDKDF (reference sequence). The CDR3 is 16 residues long. Researchers defined stable Graves' hyperthyroidism as no ophthalmopathy progression within 18 months. Not enrolled were patients with uncontrolled infection, other autoimmune disease, pregnancy or lactation. Diagnoses used clinical symptoms, serum thyroxine and TRAb, thyroid ultrasound and orbital computed tomography.

The rearrangement uses TRBV15 and TRBJ1-5; D unresolved. The material sequenced was blood. The receptor's source is a woman aged 18 to 35 with Graves' hyperthyroidism. The CDR3 here is CATSRETGHGNQPQHF. CDR3 nucleotide sequence: TGTGCCACCAGCAGAGAAACCGGGCATGGCAATCAGCCCCAGCATTTT.